The 25 T cell receptor beta chains below come from one sample, sequenced in a study of OX40 agonist ivuxolimab in advanced cancers. Sequencing was performed with immunoSEQ multiplex PCR; in TCRdb, only in-frame clones are kept and a portion is missing. The sample carries approximately 70,000 clones, under 95% recorded once. Sequencing was performed on CD4+ or CD8+ T cells sorted from blood, taken in a trial of the OX40 agonist ivuxolimab. Receptors were obtained from an adult with an advanced solid tumor such as melanoma, head and neck, liver or kidney cancer.

Sample share makes this clone medium-sized. Other DNA sequences of this sample code for an identical CDR3. V gene TRBV7-9 combines with J gene TRBJ1-5; D not certain. The CDR3 runs to 12 residues. Germline-derived CDR1 and CDR2 are SEHNR and FQNEAQ (reference sequence). Trimming left V 1 base short and J 6 bases short, with 4 bases between. CDR3 in DNA: TGTGCCAGCAGCTTAGGGACTCAGCCCCAGCATTTT. This translates into CASSLGTQPQHF.

The V call is TRBV7-9, the J call TRBJ2-7; D not resolved. Germline assignment: CDR1 SEHNR and CDR2 FQNEAQ (reference sequence). The CDR3 consists of 13 residues. Trimming took 5 bases from V and 0 from J, leaving 8 bases between them. The CDR3 sequence is CASSPEASYEQYF. DNA for the CDR3: TGTGCCAGCAGCCCAGAGGCCTCCTACGAGCAGTACTTC.

The chain combines TRBV25-1 with TRBJ2-1, with TRBD1 matching 10 bases. Trimming cost V 2 bases and J 5 bases; bases outside gene matches: 3. The CDR3 is 15 residues long. The germline CDR1 and CDR2 sequences are MGHDK and SYGVNS. In DNA form, the CDR3 reads TGTGCCAGCAGTGAACCCGGGACAGGGGACAATGAGCAGTTCTTC. Its protein is CASSEPGTGDNEQFF.

The chain uses TRBV28 and TRBJ1-2, with D tentatively TRBD1 (5 bases). The CDR3 is made up of 14 amino acids. V dropped 5 bases and J dropped 3 bases, with 13 bases sitting between them. From germline, CDR1 is MDHEN and CDR2 SYDVKM. The CDR3 here is CASSRDGSYYGYTF. The CDR3 nucleotides read TGTGCCAGCAGTCGGGACGGTAGTTACTATGGCTACACCTTC.

This clone was found once. This sequence joins TRBV30 and TRBJ1-4, with TRBD1 matching 7 bases. The ends lost 4 bases at V and 6 bases at J; junction bases unmatched: 5. CDR3 length: 13 amino acids. Germline V gene data show CDR1 as GTSNPN and CDR2 as SVGIG (reference sequence). In nucleotides, the CDR3 is TGTGCCTGGACCGGAGGGGGCTATGAAAAACTGTTTTTT. It encodes CAWTGGGYEKLFF.

The V and J genes are TRBV7-4 and TRBJ1-1; D is unresolved. The germline V gene has CDR1 SGHVT and CDR2 SQSDAQ. Trimming removed 5 bases at V and 1 base at J, with 20 bases between. The CDR3 length is 17 residues. The CDR3 here is CASSPRGVGKGNTEAFF. CDR3 nucleotide sequence: TGTGCCAGCAGCCCACGTGGGGTTGGAAAGGGGAACACTGAAGCTTTCTTT.

The gene calls are TRBV27 and TRBJ1-6; D unclear. Looked up from germline, CDR1 is MNHEY and CDR2 is SMNVEV (reference sequence). This CDR3 is built from 13 residues. V lost 5 bases to trimming and J lost 10 bases, with 12 bases between them. CDR3: CASSPIGGSPLHF. The CDR3 DNA follows: TGTGCCAGCAGTCCCATTGGTGGATCACCCCTCCACTTT.

This chain links TRBV13 with TRBJ2-7; TRBD1 is a possible D gene (5 bases). Trimming removed 5 bases from V and 6 bases from J, with 17 bases in between. The CDR3 sequence is 14 residues long. Germline lookup yields CDR1 PRHDT and CDR2 FYEKMQ (reference sequence). The chain's CDR3 is CASSPPGLPGEQYF. The CDR3 nucleotides read TGTGCCAGCAGCCCCCCAGGGTTGCCGGGCGAGCAGTACTTC.

The rearrangement links TRBV11-3 to TRBJ2-1, with a weak D call TRBD1 (5 bases). V shed 3 bases and J shed 4 bases, with 10 bases lying between them. Germline V lookup: CDR1 SGHNT, CDR2 YENEEA. This CDR3 has 14 amino acids. In nucleotides, the CDR3 is TGTGCCAGCAGCTTCCCAGGGTTATACAATGAGCAGTTCTTC. Protein: CASSFPGLYNEQFF.

The genes are TRBV12-5 and TRBJ2-7; unclear D gene. The CDR3 has 13 residues. V lost 5 bases and J 5 bases, leaving 13 bases between the germline ends. CDR1 LGHNT and CDR2 FRNRAP come from the germline V gene. The CDR3 region is CASGPSVPDEQYF. The CDR3 DNA is TGTGCTAGTGGTCCCTCGGTACCCGACGAGCAGTACTTC.

This chain connects TRBV27 to TRBJ2-7, with 8 bases matching TRBD2. J gave up 6 bases and V 5 bases, and 15 bases lay outside the gene matches. Germline assignment: CDR1 MNHEY and CDR2 SMNVEV (reference sequence). The CDR3 has 16 amino acids. The chain's CDR3 is CASSLHGSGASPEQYF. In nucleotides, the CDR3 is TGTGCCAGCAGTCTCCATGGTAGCGGGGCTTCTCCCGAGCAGTACTTC.

The chain employs TRBV28 and TRBJ1-3; the match to TRBD1 covers 7 bases. Trimming cost V 6 bases and J 0 bases; bases outside gene matches: 5. Germline assignment: CDR1 MDHEN and CDR2 SYDVKM. This CDR3 is built from 15 residues. The CDR3 loop is CASRPDRTSGNTIYF. The DNA for the CDR3 is TGTGCCAGCAGACCGGACAGGACCTCTGGAAACACCATATATTTT.

The chain joins TRBV19 to TRBJ2-7; D is possibly TRBD2 (6 bases). The germline gives CDR1 LNHDA, CDR2 SQIVND (reference sequence). Trimming pared 3 bases from V and 6 bases from J, leaving 12 bases between. This CDR3 has 13 amino acids. As DNA, the CDR3 is TGTGCCAGTAGTATCACAGCGGGCGGCGAGCAGTACTTC. The encoded protein is CASSITAGGEQYF.

The chain employs TRBV9 and TRBJ2-1, with 9 bases that match TRBD1. V was pared by 4 bases and J by 4 bases, with 9 bases of the junction left unmatched. The CDR3 contains 16 residues. CDR1 is SGDLS and CDR2 is YYNGEE in the germline V gene. The CDR3 DNA reads as TGTGCCAGCAGCCATTCCGGGACAGGGTGGTACAATGAGCAGTTCTTC. Its translation: CASSHSGTGWYNEQFF.

The chain employs TRBV19 and TRBJ2-3; tentative D call: TRBD2 (5 bases). The CDR3 covers 14 residues. Germline CDR1 reads LNHDA; CDR2 reads SQIVND (reference sequence). Trimming pared 3 bases from V and 4 bases from J, leaving 11 bases between. CDR3 in amino acids: CASSMWENADTQYF. The CDR3 bases are TGTGCCAGTAGTATGTGGGAGAACGCAGATACGCAGTATTTT.

This chain joins TRBV27 and TRBJ1-5; D unresolved. Looked up from germline, CDR1 is MNHEY and CDR2 is SMNVEV (reference sequence). V gave up 2 bases and J gave up 1 base, with 6 bases separating them. The CDR3 extends over 14 amino acids. The CDR3 DNA reads TGTGCCAGCAGTTTAGCATGGAGCAATCAGCCCCAGCATTTT. Its translation: CASSLAWSNQPQHF.

The chain combines TRBV27 with TRBJ2-1; tentative D call: TRBD2 (5 bases). The CDR3 is 11 residues long. CDR1 and CDR2 from the germline V gene are MNHEY and SMNVEV (reference sequence). Trimming stripped 6 bases from V and 15 bases from J, with 15 bases between. CDR3 loop: CASSTGGAPFF. CDR3 DNA sequence: TGTGCCAGCAGCACTGGAGGCGCTCCGTTCTTC.

For this clone: Given a far larger clone just one base away, this is likely a sequencing read error. This same CDR3 is encoded by further DNA sequences in the sample. This chain connects TRBV27 to TRBJ2-1, with 13 bases fitting TRBD2. Germline V gene data show CDR1 as MNHEY and CDR2 as SMNVEV (reference sequence). The CDR3 loop spans 15 amino acids. The trim removed 4 bases at V and 4 bases at J, leaving 1 base unmatched. The CDR3 DNA reads TGTGCCAGCAGTTCGGGACTAGCGGGGTACAATGAGCAGTTCTTC. Its protein product is CASSSGLAGYNEQFF.

V and J are TRBV7-9 and TRBJ2-3; tentatively, D is TRBD2 (5 bases). The CDR3 has 15 residues. Germline CDR1 and CDR2: SEHNR and FQNEAQ (reference sequence). Trimming shortened V by 0 bases and J by 4 bases, and 11 bases separated the two germline ends. The CDR3 is CASSLAQDLPDTQYF. In DNA form, the CDR3 reads TGTGCCAGCAGCTTAGCGCAGGACTTACCAGATACGCAGTATTTT. The whole variable domain, filled in from reference TRBV7-9 and TRBJ2-3, reads DTGVSQNPRHKITKRGQNVTFRCDPISEHNRLYWYRQTLGQGPEFLTYFQNEAQLEKSRLLSDRFSAERPKGSFSTLEIQRTEQGDSAMYLCASSLAQDLPDTQYFGPGTRLTVL.

The chain links TRBV30 to TRBJ1-5; 8 bases agree with TRBD1. J gave up 6 bases and V 2 bases, and 15 bases lay outside the gene matches. Germline CDR1 and CDR2: GTSNPN and SVGIG (reference sequence). This CDR3 spans 17 amino acids. The CDR3 spells CAWSLPPQGASAQPQHF. In DNA, the CDR3 is TGTGCCTGGAGTCTCCCCCCCCAGGGGGCGTCCGCTCAGCCCCAGCATTTT. Using reference TRBV30 and TRBJ1-5 for the parts outside the CDR3, the full variable domain is SQTIHQWPATLVQPVGSPLSLECTVEGTSNPNLYWYRQAAGRGLQLLFYSVGIGQISSEVPQNLSASRPQDRQFILSSKKLLLSDSGFYLCAWSLPPQGASAQPQHFGDGTRLSIL.

J is TRBJ2-7 and V is TRBV4-3, with TRBD2 matching 8 bases. From germline, CDR1 is LGHNA and CDR2 YSLEER. This CDR3 region has 14 residues. J lost 3 bases, V lost 1 base, and 2 bases had no gene match. The CDR3 reads CASSQVGTSYEQYF. In nucleotides, the CDR3 is TGCGCCAGCAGCCAAGTTGGGACTAGCTACGAGCAGTACTTC.

CDR3 protein: CATSRGGDPNTEAFF. In DNA form, the CDR3 reads TGTGCCACCAGCAGAGGGGGGGACCCGAACACTGAAGCTTTCTTT. J is TRBJ1-1 and V is TRBV15; TRBD1 might be the D (5 bases). The germline V gene encodes CDR1 LNHNV and CDR2 YYDKDF (reference sequence). V dropped 1 base and J dropped 1 base, with 10 bases sitting between them. This CDR3 has 15 amino acids.

The chain has TRBV27 and TRBJ2-1; D might be TRBD1 (6 bases). Germline CDR1 and CDR2: MNHEY and SMNVEV (reference sequence). The CDR3 loop spans 15 amino acids. The germline V and J ends were trimmed by 3 bases and 7 bases, with 16 bases remaining between them. CDR3 sequence (DNA): TGTGCCAGCAGTTTCGCAGGGGCCCCTCCGAATGAGCAGTTCTTC. Protein sequence: CASSFAGAPPNEQFF.

In this sample, this clone turned up a few times. The chain uses TRBV28 and TRBJ2-7; D remains unclear. This CDR3 is built from 13 residues. In germline, CDR1 is MDHEN, CDR2 SYDVKM. V was pared by 5 bases and J by 3 bases, with 11 bases between. This CDR3 reads CASSHGPGYEQYF. The CDR3 nucleotides read TGTGCCAGCAGTCACGGACCTGGCTACGAGCAGTACTTC. Full variable domain (rest looked up from reference TRBV28 and TRBJ2-7): DVKVTQSSRYLVKRTGEKVFLECVQDMDHENMFWYRQDPGLGLRLIYFSYDVKMKEKGDIPEGYSVSREKKERFSLILESASTNQTSMYLCASSHGPGYEQYFGPGTRLTVT.

CDR3 amino acids: CASSDQDSPKRSEQFF. CDR3 nucleotides: TGTGCCAGCAGCGACCAAGATAGCCCGAAGAGGAGTGAGCAGTTCTTC. This chain uses TRBV7-3 with TRBJ2-1; D unresolved. The CDR3 is made up of 16 amino acids. Trimming shortened V by 5 bases and J by 9 bases, and 23 bases separated the two germline ends. Germline CDR1 reads SGHTA; CDR2 reads FQGTGA. The entire variable domain, with the rest obtained from reference TRBV7-3 and TRBJ2-1, is as follows: GAGVSQTPSNKVTEKGKYVELRCDPISGHTALYWYRQSLGQGPEFLIYFQGTGAADDSGLPNDRFFAVRPEGSVSTLKIQRTERGDSAVYLCASSDQDSPKRSEQFFGPGTRLTVL.